This TCR beta chain was captured by sequencing in a study of blood T cell repertoires in COVID-19. Study in general: Whether acute or convalescent, the COVID-19 samples came from the United States, Italy and Spain. Sources were T cells, B-cell-depleted T cells, or PBMCs; the material itself was cDNA or gDNA.

The CDR3 totals 15 residues. Per germline, CDR1 LNHNV and CDR2 YYDKDF (reference sequence). The V end was cut by 4 bases, the J end by 1 base, with 13 bases between. Authors' processing steps: Amplification of reference gene primers provided the estimated nucleated cell counts. Produced via immunoSEQ multiplex PCR; TCRdb's table is partial and in-frame only. The V and J calls and clone size come from that table; D and trimming were worked out from the DNA. The sample contains 130,000 to 150,000 clones, 80% of which appear only once. Sequenced input: peripheral blood. J is TRBJ2-5 and V is TRBV15; D possibly corresponds to TRBD1 (6 bases). This receptor was taken from a woman aged 50 to 60 with acute or convalescent COVID-19. The CDR3 is CATSKPSDSQETQYF. The CDR3 nucleotides are TGTGCCACCAGCAAACCGTCGGACAGCCAAGAGACCCAGTACTTC. Full variable domain (remainder filled in from reference TRBV15 and TRBJ2-5): DAMVIQNPRYQVTQFGKPVTLSCSQTLNHNVMYWYQQKSSQAPKLLFHYYDKDFNNEADTPDNFQSRRPNTSFCFLDIRSPGLGDTAMYLCATSKPSDSQETQYFGPGTRLLVL.